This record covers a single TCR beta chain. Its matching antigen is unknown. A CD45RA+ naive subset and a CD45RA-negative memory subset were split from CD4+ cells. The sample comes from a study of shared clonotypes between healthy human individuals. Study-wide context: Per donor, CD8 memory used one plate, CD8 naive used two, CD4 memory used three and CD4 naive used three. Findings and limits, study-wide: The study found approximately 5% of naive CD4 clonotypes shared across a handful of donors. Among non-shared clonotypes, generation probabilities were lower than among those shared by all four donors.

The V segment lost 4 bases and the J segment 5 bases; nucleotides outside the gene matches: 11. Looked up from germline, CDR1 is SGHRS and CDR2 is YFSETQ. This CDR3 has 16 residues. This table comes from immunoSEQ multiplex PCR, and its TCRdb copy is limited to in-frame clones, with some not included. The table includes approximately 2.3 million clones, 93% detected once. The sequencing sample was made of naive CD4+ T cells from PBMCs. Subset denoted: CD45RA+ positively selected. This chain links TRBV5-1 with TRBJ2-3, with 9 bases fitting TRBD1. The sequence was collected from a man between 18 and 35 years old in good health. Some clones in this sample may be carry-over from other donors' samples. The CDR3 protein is CASSITGGSQGDTQYF. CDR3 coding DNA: TGCGCCAGCAGCATAACAGGGGGCTCACAGGGAGATACGCAGTATTTT.